A single sample gave rise to the 4 T cell receptor beta chains below, sequenced in a study of cytomegalovirus exposure and HLA in healthy donors. The PCR used 60 Vbeta and 13 Jbeta primers. Data came from immunoSEQ multiplex PCR; TCRdb stores just in-frame clones and leaves some out. The data contain approximately 91,000 clones, 55% to 65% of them seen just once; the ten biggest clones take up around 2%. Material: PBMCs. These receptors were obtained from a human donor in good health.

In its sample, this clone was seen once. The chain carries TRBV18 and TRBJ2-1, with D maybe TRBD2 (5 bases). The V end was cut by 2 bases, the J end by 10 bases, with 15 bases between. The V gene's germline CDR1 is KGHSH and CDR2 LQKENI. The length of the CDR3 is 14 residues. The CDR3 region has the DNA TGTGCCAGCTCACCAACGAACGGGGTAGAAGAGCAGTTCTTC. Protein: CASSPTNGVEEQFF.

The chain carries TRBV5-6 and TRBJ2-3; D possibly corresponds to TRBD2 (6 bases). CDR1 is SGHDT and CDR2 is YYEEEE in the germline V gene. The CDR3 loop spans 16 amino acids. V was cut by 3 bases and J by 0 bases, with 14 bases left in between. CDR3 DNA: TGTGCCAGCAGCTACTATGGACTATCTAGCACAGATACGCAGTATTTT. It encodes CASSYYGLSSTDTQYF.

A single count supports this clone. The chain joins TRBV4-3 to TRBJ2-1; the D gene is possibly TRBD2 (6 bases). With 0 bases removed from V and 6 bases from J, the gap between germline ends came to 15 bases. Germline values: CDR1 LGHNA, CDR2 YSLEER. The CDR3 sequence is 16 residues long. This CDR3 is CASSQDPRGSANEQFF. DNA of the CDR3: TGCGCCAGCAGCCAAGATCCCCGGGGGTCCGCCAATGAGCAGTTCTTC.

The chain couples TRBV7-2 to TRBJ1-5, with D possibly being TRBD1 (5 bases). This CDR3 has 15 amino acids. V was shortened by 1 base and J by 3 bases, with 10 bases between the two germline ends. Germline CDR1 and CDR2: SGHTA and FQGNSA. The CDR3 region has the DNA TGTGCCAGCAGCTTAGGGGCCAGGGACAATCAGCCCCAGCATTTT. Protein sequence: CASSLGARDNQPQHF.